The 20 T cell receptor beta chains given below trace back to one sample, sequenced in a study of T cells after posttransplantation cyclophosphamide. Controls had myeloablative marrow grafts with methotrexate and calcineurin inhibitor, sampled at 1 year. The protocol was immunoSEQ multiplex PCR, while the TCRdb copy is restricted to in-frame clones and leaves out a portion. The table has 15,000 to 20,000 clones, approximately 78% seen once. Source: PBMCs, taken 440 to 450 days after allogeneic stem cell transplant with calcineurin inhibitor and methotrexate. These TCRs come from a young adult male patient who received an allogeneic stem cell transplant from an unrelated donor, was CMV-positive, and had acute and chronic GVHD. Some T cells may be the graft donor's.

The rearrangement links TRBV4-3 to TRBJ2-5; no definite D call. The J call is in doubt because the DNA end fits TRBJ2-7 better. CDR1 is LGHNA and CDR2 is YSLEER in the germline V gene. This CDR3 is 13 amino acids long. CDR3 protein: CASSQDITYEQYF. CDR3 coding DNA: TGCGCCAGCAGCCAAGATATCACCTACGAGCAGTACTTC.

This chain connects TRBV2 to TRBJ2-3; 8 bases agree with TRBD2. The CDR3 consists of 16 residues. Losses at the gene ends were 6 bases for V and 1 base for J; bases not matched to a gene: 9. Germline V gene lookup returns CDR1 SNHLY and CDR2 FYNNEI. The DNA for the CDR3 is TGTGCCAGCAGGGACGTCACAGCGGGGGGCACAGATACGCAGTATTTT. This gives the protein CASRDVTAGGTDTQYF.

The chain combines TRBV29-1 with TRBJ1-1, with D unresolved. Germline-derived CDR1 and CDR2 are SQVTM and ANQGSEA. The V end lost 5 bases, the J end lost 5 bases, and 12 bases lay between the germline ends. CDR3 length: 12 amino acids. The CDR3 here is CSVWERRTEAFF. As DNA, the CDR3 is TGCAGCGTTTGGGAGAGGAGGACTGAAGCTTTCTTT.

V gene TRBV19 combines with J gene TRBJ2-7; 7 bases fit TRBD1. The CDR3 spans 15 residues. Per the germline V gene, CDR1 is LNHDA and CDR2 is SQIVND (reference sequence). J gave up 0 bases and V 6 bases, and 8 bases lay outside the gene matches. This CDR3 reads CASRIRDSSSYEQYF. The CDR3 DNA reads as TGTGCCAGTAGAATTCGGGACAGTTCCTCCTACGAGCAGTACTTC.

This chain connects TRBV10-3 to TRBJ2-7; tentatively, D is TRBD1 (6 bases). V was clipped by 8 bases and J by 1 base, with 9 bases between them. The CDR3 covers 12 residues. In germline, CDR1 is ENHRY, CDR2 SYGVKD. The CDR3 DNA reads TGTGCCATCCTAGACAGGTCCTACGAGCAGTACTTC. Translated, it gives CAILDRSYEQYF.

The chain uses TRBV7-8 and TRBJ2-7; D unclear. The CDR3 contains 16 residues. Germline V lookup: CDR1 SGHVS, CDR2 FQNEAQ. V was clipped by 0 bases and J by 0 bases, with 12 bases between them. CDR3 sequence (DNA): TGTGCCAGCAGCTTAGCCACCGGGTTTAGCTCCTACGAGCAGTACTTC. Protein product: CASSLATGFSSYEQYF.

The J gene is TRBJ2-5, the V gene TRBV4-2; a weak D match, TRBD1 (6 bases). The J call may be mistaken, given a closer DNA end match to TRBJ2-7. The CDR3 has 14 residues. CDR1 and CDR2 from the germline V gene are LGHNA and YNFKEQ. Written as DNA, the CDR3 is TGTGCCAGCAGCCAACCCGGGACACGGAACGAGCAGTACTTC. Residues: CASSQPGTRNEQYF.

The chain couples TRBV5-1 to TRBJ2-7, with D perhaps matching TRBD1 (6 bases). Germline V gene sequence: CDR1 SGHRS, CDR2 YFSETQ. The CDR3 sequence is 15 residues long. The V end lost 1 base, the J end lost 1 base, and 12 bases lay between the germline ends. The CDR3 coding sequence is TGCGCCAGCAGCTTGAGGGGGTGGGTGTCCTACGAGCAGTACTTC. This translates into CASSLRGWVSYEQYF.

The chain recombines TRBV11-3 with TRBJ2-1; 9 bases agree with TRBD2. After removal of 5 bases from V and 4 bases from J, the junction contained 6 bases not matched to a gene. Per the germline V gene, CDR1 is SGHNT and CDR2 is YENEEA. CDR3 size: 15 residues. The CDR3 loop is CASSERTSVYNEQFF. The DNA of the CDR3 is TGTGCCAGCAGCGAGAGGACTAGCGTATACAATGAGCAGTTCTTC.

The rearrangement links TRBV7-2 to TRBJ2-5, with 7 positions matching TRBD2. Germline CDR1 SGHTA, CDR2 FQGNSA. The CDR3 runs 16 residues. V dropped 10 bases and J dropped 4; count of bases not matched to a gene: 18. CDR3 in amino acids: CAIQEWGGGAGETQYF. CDR3 DNA sequence: TGTGCCATACAGGAATGGGGCGGGGGAGCTGGAGAGACCCAGTACTTC. Drawing the rest from reference TRBV7-2 and TRBJ2-5, the complete variable domain is GAGVSQSPSNKVTEKGKDVELRCDPISGHTALYWYRQSLGQGLEFLIYFQGNSAPDKSGLPSDRFSAERTGGSVSTLTIQRTQQEDSAVYLCAIQEWGGGAGETQYFGPGTRLLVL.

The chain's CDR3 is CASSRDRGRDGYTF. CDR3 bases: TGTGCCAGCAGCCGGGACAGGGGGCGTGATGGCTACACCTTC. The V call is TRBV9, the J call TRBJ1-2, with 12 bases identical to TRBD1. Germline CDR1 reads SGDLS; CDR2 reads YYNGEE. This CDR3 has 14 amino acids. V gave up 4 bases and J gave up 6 bases; unmatched junction bases: 4.

The V gene is TRBV11-2, the J gene TRBJ1-1; 9 bases line up with TRBD1. The CDR3 has 11 amino acids. Trimming at V came to 7 bases and at J to 11 bases, leaving 5 bases not matched to a gene. The germline V gene encodes CDR1 SGHAT and CDR2 FQNNGV. The CDR3 sequence is CASTWTGEAFF. The CDR3 bases are TGTGCCAGCACCTGGACAGGGGAGGCTTTCTTT.

This clone has more than one count but fewer than ten. CDR3 bases: TGTGCCAGCAGTTTCTCGATTAGGGGCGGGGAGCTGTTTTTT. Residues: CASSFSIRGGELFF. The rearrangement links TRBV6-5 to TRBJ2-2; D might be TRBD1 (5 bases). Germline values: CDR1 MNHEY, CDR2 SVGAGI. Trimming removed 4 bases from V and 7 bases from J, with 13 bases in between. CDR3 length equals 14 residues.

V usage is TRBV4-1 and J usage is TRBJ2-7; D is possibly TRBD1 (5 bases). V dropped 0 bases and J dropped 8 bases, with 11 bases sitting between them. The CDR3 contains 13 residues. Germline CDR1 and CDR2: MGHRA and YSYEKL. The CDR3 region is CASSQDGRAKQYF. The CDR3 DNA is TGCGCCAGCAGCCAAGATGGCAGGGCCAAGCAGTACTTC.

The chain combines TRBV6-6 with TRBJ2-3; 7 bases map to TRBD2. The trim removed 7 bases at V and 0 bases at J, leaving 7 bases unmatched. Per the germline V gene, CDR1 is MNHNY and CDR2 is SVGAGI (reference sequence). This CDR3 comprises 15 residues. The chain's CDR3 is CASTTSAISTDTQYF. Written as DNA, the CDR3 is TGTGCCAGCACAACTAGCGCCATAAGCACAGATACGCAGTATTTT.

A few counts support this clone. The CDR3 coding sequence is TGTGCCAGCAGCTTAGAGGGTGGGAGAACTACTGGAAACACCATATATTTT. Protein sequence: CASSLEGGRTTGNTIYF. This chain joins TRBV7-2 and TRBJ1-3; no definite D call. Looked up from germline, CDR1 is SGHTA and CDR2 is FQGNSA. V lost 1 base and J 2 bases, leaving 15 bases between the germline ends. The CDR3 runs 17 residues.

This chain connects TRBV7-2 to TRBJ2-5; 10 nucleotides match TRBD2. The J call could be wrong; TRBJ2-7 is a better fit for the DNA end. Germline assignment: CDR1 SGHTA and CDR2 FQGNSA. The CDR3 runs 19 residues. In DNA form, the CDR3 reads TGTGCCAGCAGCTTAGCGAGGCAGAAGGCTAGCGGGGGAACCTACGAGCAGTACTTC. Protein product: CASSLARQKASGGTYEQYF.

The CDR3 region has the DNA TGTGCCAGCAGCGACGGGACTAGAATAGATACGCAGTATTTT. Translation gives CASSDGTRIDTQYF. This chain joins TRBV9 and TRBJ2-3; 8 bases map to TRBD2. Germline trimming cut 3 bases from V and 5 bases from J; bases unmatched to any gene: 5. The CDR3 is 14 amino acids. The germline V gene encodes CDR1 SGDLS and CDR2 YYNGEE.

The V and J genes are TRBV5-1 and TRBJ1-2, with a weak D call TRBD1 (5 bases). The CDR3 contains 12 residues. Trimming pared 1 base from V and 6 bases from J, leaving 7 bases between. Germline V gene lookup returns CDR1 SGHRS and CDR2 YFSETQ. The CDR3 sequence: CASSLIGDGYTF. The DNA of the CDR3 is TGCGCCAGCAGCTTGATAGGGGATGGCTACACCTTC.

The genes are TRBV6-6 and TRBJ1-2; 9 nucleotides match TRBD1. The CDR3 totals 13 residues. V lost 9 bases to trimming and J lost 2 bases; unmatched junction nucleotides: 4. Germline CDR1 and CDR2: MNHNY and SVGAGI (reference sequence). The CDR3 bases are TGTGCCAGTGGGGACAGGGCCAACTATGGCTACACCTTC. Translated: CASGDRANYGYTF.